The text below deals with one T cell receptor (beta chain). This entry belongs to a study of blood T cell repertoires in COVID-19. Across the study: COVID-19 samples collected from the United States, Italy and Spain covered acute and convalescent phases. From T cells, B-cell-depleted T cells, or PBMCs came the material, which was cDNA or gDNA.

From germline, CDR1 is SGHRS and CDR2 YFSETQ. Trimming took off 0 bases at V and 6 bases at J, with 22 bases between the two ends. The CDR3 contains 18 residues. Per the original data handling: Estimation of nucleated cell counts was performed using reference gene primer amplification. Using immunoSEQ multiplex PCR, the repertoire was profiled, and TCRdb retains in-frame clones only, with some absent. V and J calls and clone size are copied from that table; D and trimming were computed from the DNA. The data hold about 54,000 clones, with approximately 78% observed a single time. This sequence originates from a human donor in a cohort sampled during active or convalescent COVID-19. Sequenced: peripheral blood. The rearrangement joins TRBV5-1 to TRBJ1-5, with D maybe TRBD1 (6 bases). CDR3 bases: TGCGCCAGCAGCTTGGCCCTTCAACAGGGTCAATCCCCTCAGCCCCAGCATTTT. This codes for CASSLALQQGQSPQPQHF.